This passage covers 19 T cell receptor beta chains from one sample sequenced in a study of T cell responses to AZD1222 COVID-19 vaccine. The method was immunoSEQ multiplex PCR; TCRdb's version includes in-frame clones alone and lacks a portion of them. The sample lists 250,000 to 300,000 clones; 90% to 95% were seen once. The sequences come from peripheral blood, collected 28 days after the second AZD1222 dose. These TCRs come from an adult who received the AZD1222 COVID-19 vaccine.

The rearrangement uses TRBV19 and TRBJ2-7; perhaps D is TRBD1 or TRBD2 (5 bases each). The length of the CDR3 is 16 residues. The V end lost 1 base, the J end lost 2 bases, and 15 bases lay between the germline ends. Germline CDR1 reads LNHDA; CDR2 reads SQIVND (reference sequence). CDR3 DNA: TGTGCCAGTAGTATAGTTGGGACCAGGGATCCCTACGAGCAGTACTTC. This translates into CASSIVGTRDPYEQYF.

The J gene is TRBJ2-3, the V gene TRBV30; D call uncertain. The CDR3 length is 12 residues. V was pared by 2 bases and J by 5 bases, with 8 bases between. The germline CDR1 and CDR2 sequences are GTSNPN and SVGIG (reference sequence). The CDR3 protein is CAWSLARDTQYF. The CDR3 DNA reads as TGTGCCTGGAGTTTGGCCCGAGATACGCAGTATTTT.

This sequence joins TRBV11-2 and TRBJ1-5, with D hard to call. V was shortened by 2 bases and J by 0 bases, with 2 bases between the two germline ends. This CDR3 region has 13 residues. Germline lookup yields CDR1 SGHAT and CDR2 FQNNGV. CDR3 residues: CASSLSSNQPQHF. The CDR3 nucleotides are TGTGCCAGCAGCTTAAGTAGCAATCAGCCCCAGCATTTT.

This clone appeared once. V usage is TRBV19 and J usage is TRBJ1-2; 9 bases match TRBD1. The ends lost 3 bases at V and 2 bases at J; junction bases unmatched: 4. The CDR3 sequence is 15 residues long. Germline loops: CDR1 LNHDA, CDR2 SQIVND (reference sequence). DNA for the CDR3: TGTGCCAGTAGTATGGGGACAGGGCGGAACTATGGCTACACCTTC. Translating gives CASSMGTGRNYGYTF.

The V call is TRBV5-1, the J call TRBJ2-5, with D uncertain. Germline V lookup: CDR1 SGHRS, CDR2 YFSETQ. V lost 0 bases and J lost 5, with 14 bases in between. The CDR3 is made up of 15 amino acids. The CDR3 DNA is TGCGCCAGCAGCTTGGCCAACAGCCTCCCGGAGACCCAGTACTTC. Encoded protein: CASSLANSLPETQYF. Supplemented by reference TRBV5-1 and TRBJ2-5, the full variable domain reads KAGVTQTPRYLIKTRGQQVTLSCSPISGHRSVSWYQQTPGQGLQFLFEYFSETQRNKGNFPGRFSGRQFSNSRSEMNVSTLELGDSALYLCASSLANSLPETQYFGPGTRLLVL.

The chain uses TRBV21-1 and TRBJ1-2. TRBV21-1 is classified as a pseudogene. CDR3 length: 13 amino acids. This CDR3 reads CASTGGAQKGYTF. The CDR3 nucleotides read TGTGCCAGCACGGGTGGAGCCCAGAAAGGCTACACCTTC.

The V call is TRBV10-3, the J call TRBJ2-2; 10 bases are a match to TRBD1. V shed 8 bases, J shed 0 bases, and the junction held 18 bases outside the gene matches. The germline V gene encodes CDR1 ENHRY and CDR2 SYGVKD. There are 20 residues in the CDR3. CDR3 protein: CAIPKTGGESSGPNTGELFF. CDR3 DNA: TGTGCCATCCCAAAGACAGGGGGCGAATCTAGCGGGCCGAACACCGGGGAGCTGTTTTTT.

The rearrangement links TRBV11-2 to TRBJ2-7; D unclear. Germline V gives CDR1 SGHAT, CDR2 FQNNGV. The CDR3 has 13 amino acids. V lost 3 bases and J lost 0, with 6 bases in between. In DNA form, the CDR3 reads TGTGCCAGCAGCTTTGTGAGCTCCTACGAGCAGTACTTC. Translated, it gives CASSFVSSYEQYF. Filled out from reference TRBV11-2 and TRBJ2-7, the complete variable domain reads EAGVAQSPRYKIIEKRQSVAFWCNPISGHATLYWYQQILGQGPKLLIQFQNNGVVDDSQLPKDRFSAERLKGVDSTLKIQPAKLEDSAVYLCASSFVSSYEQYFGPGTRLTVT.

CDR3 DNA sequence: TGCAGTGCTAGAGTCAAAGATACGCAGTATTTT. Protein: CSARVKDTQYF. This sequence joins TRBV20-1 and TRBJ2-3; no reliable D call. CDR3 size: 11 residues. The germline V gene encodes CDR1 DFQATT and CDR2 SNEGSKA (reference sequence). V lost 1 base and J lost 5, with 4 bases in between.

The CDR3 reads CASSLNRGGEKLFF. In DNA form, the CDR3 reads TGTGCCAGCAGCTTAAACAGGGGCGGTGAAAAACTGTTTTTT. This chain connects TRBV11-1 to TRBJ1-4; 7 bases are shared with TRBD1. The germline CDR1 and CDR2 sequences are SGHAT and FQDESV (reference sequence). The V gene end was trimmed by 2 bases and the J gene end by 7 bases; junction bases not matched to a gene: 4. CDR3 length: 14 amino acids.

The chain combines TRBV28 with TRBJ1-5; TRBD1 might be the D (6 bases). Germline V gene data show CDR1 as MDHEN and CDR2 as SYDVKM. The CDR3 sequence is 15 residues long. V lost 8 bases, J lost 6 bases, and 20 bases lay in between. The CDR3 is CASSPGRRGGQPQHF. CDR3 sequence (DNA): TGTGCCAGCTCTCCGGGACGTAGGGGGGGTCAGCCCCAGCATTTT.

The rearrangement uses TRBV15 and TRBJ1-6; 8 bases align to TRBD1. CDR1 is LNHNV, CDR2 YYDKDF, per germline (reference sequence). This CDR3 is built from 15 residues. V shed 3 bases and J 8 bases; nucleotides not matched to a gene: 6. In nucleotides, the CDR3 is TGTGCCACCAGCAGGTCCGGGACAGGTTATTCACCCCTCCACTTT. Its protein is CATSRSGTGYSPLHF.

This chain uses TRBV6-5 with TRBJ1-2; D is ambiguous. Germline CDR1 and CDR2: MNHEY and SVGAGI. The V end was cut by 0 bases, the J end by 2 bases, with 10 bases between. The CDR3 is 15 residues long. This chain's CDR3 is CASSYSVQRNYGYTF. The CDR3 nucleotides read TGTGCCAGCAGTTACTCGGTCCAAAGGAACTATGGCTACACCTTC.

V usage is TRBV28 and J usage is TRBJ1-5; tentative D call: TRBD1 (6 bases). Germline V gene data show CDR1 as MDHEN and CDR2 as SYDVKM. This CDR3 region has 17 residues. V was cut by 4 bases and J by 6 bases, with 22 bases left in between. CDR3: CASSYPRRGAVSQPQHF. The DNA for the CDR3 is TGTGCCAGCAGTTACCCCCGGCGGGGGGCGGTAAGTCAGCCCCAGCATTTT.

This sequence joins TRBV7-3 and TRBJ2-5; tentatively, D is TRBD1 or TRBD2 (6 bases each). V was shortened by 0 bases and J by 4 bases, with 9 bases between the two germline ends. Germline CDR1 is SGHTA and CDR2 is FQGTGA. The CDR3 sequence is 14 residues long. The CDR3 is CASSLTEGVETQYF. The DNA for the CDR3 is TGTGCCAGCAGCTTAACGGAGGGGGTAGAGACCCAGTACTTC. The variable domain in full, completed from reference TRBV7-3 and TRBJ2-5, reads GAGVSQTPSNKVTEKGKYVELRCDPISGHTALYWYRQSLGQGPEFLIYFQGTGAADDSGLPNDRFFAVRPEGSVSTLKIQRTERGDSAVYLCASSLTEGVETQYFGPGTRLLVL.

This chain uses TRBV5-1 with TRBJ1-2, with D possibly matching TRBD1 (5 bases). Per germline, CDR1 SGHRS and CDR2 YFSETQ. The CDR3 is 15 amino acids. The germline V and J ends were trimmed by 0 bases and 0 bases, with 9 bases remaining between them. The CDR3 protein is CASSLVGDPNYGYTF. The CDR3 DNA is TGCGCCAGCAGCTTGGTGGGGGACCCTAACTATGGCTACACCTTC.

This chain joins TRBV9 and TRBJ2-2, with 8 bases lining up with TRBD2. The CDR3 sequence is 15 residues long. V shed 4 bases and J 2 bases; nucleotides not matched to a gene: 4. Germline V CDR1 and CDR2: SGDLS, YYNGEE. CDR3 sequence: CASSTTSANTGELFF. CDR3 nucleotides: TGTGCCAGCAGCACGACTAGCGCCAACACCGGGGAGCTGTTTTTT.

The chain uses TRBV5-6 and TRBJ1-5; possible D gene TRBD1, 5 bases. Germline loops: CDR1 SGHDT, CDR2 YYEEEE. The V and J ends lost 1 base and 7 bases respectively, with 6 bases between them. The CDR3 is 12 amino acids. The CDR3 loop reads CASSLRGQPQHF. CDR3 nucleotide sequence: TGTGCCAGCAGCTTGAGGGGCCAGCCCCAGCATTTT.

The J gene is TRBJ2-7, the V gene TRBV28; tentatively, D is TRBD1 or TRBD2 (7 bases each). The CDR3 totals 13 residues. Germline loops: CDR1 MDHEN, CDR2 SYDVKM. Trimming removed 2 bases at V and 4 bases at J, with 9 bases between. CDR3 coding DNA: TGTGCCAGCAGTTTACAGGGGGGGTACGAGCAGTACTTC. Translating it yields CASSLQGGYEQYF.